The 18 T cell receptor beta chains presented below share a single source sample, sequenced in a study of beta chain features in type 1 diabetes. Study-level results: In all four CD4+ subsets, TCRB CDR3 length was significantly, moderately reduced in type 1 diabetes.

Antigens of these TCRs are unknown. The isolated RNA, all of it, was reverse transcribed, so expressed TCRB transcripts were what got sequenced. Here immunoSEQ multiplex PCR was the method, and the copy in TCRdb shows in-frame clones only, minus some. The sample lists approximately 130,000 clones; 15% to 20% were seen once. Source material: central memory CD4+ T cells from blood. Receptor source: a man between 18 and 29 years old with type 1 diabetes.

The sample holds a few counts of this clone. The chain has TRBV2 and TRBJ2-5; D not certain. The CDR3 sequence is 12 residues long. V was trimmed by 0 bases and J by 13 bases, leaving 12 bases between them. CDR1 is SNHLY, CDR2 FYNNEI, per germline. The CDR3 DNA follows: TGTGCCAGCAGTGAAGCAGACTCGACCGTGTACTTC. Translating gives CASSEADSTVYF.

This clone has a handful of counts. V gene TRBV6-5 combines with J gene TRBJ2-1, with 11 positions matching TRBD2. Germline CDR1 and CDR2: MNHEY and SVGAGI. The V gene end was trimmed by 7 bases and the J gene end by 5 bases; junction bases not matched to a gene: 7. The CDR3 extends over 15 amino acids. The CDR3 DNA reads as TGTGCCAGCAATTTACCGGGACTAGCGGACAATGAGCAGTTCTTC. Translation: CASNLPGLADNEQFF.

This clone showed up just a few times. The chain employs TRBV27 and TRBJ2-1; 8 bases are shared with TRBD1. Germline V gives CDR1 MNHEY, CDR2 SMNVEV (reference sequence). Trimming at V came to 3 bases and at J to 6 bases, leaving 4 bases not matched to a gene. The CDR3 extends over 14 amino acids. The CDR3 spells CASSFDRGRNEQFF. CDR3 bases: TGTGCCAGCAGTTTCGACAGGGGCCGCAATGAGCAGTTCTTC.

Note on this clone: Since a much larger clone is just one base distant, this may be a read error. The chain recombines TRBV30 with TRBJ1-2; no definite D call. The CDR3 extends over 15 amino acids. The germline V gene has CDR1 GTSNPN and CDR2 SVGIG (reference sequence). This CDR3 is CDWSVSLGSNYGYTF. In DNA form, the CDR3 reads TGTGACTGGAGTGTTTCTTTGGGCAGTAACTATGGCTACACCTTC.

The chain links TRBV13 to TRBJ2-6; D gene unclear. CDR3 length equals 15 residues. CDR1 PRHDT and CDR2 FYEKMQ come from the germline V gene (reference sequence). With 5 bases removed from V and 1 base from J, the gap between germline ends came to 9 bases. CDR3 sequence reads: CASSLKGSGANVLTF. The CDR3 DNA reads TGTGCCAGCAGCCTGAAGGGTTCTGGGGCCAACGTCCTGACTTTC. The complete variable domain, with remaining parts taken from reference TRBV13 and TRBJ2-6, reads AAGVIQSPRHLIKEKRETATLKCYPIPRHDTVYWYQQGPGQDPQFLISFYEKMQSDKGSIPDRFSAQQFSDYHSELNMSSLELGDSALYFCASSLKGSGANVLTFGAGSRLTVL.

This sequence joins TRBV5-4 and TRBJ2-7; D may be TRBD1 or TRBD2 (5 bases each). Deletions cut 6 bases from V and 2 bases from J, with 21 bases between. The CDR3 covers 16 residues. Germline-derived CDR1 and CDR2 are SGHNT and YYREEE (reference sequence). As DNA, the CDR3 is TGTGCCAGCACCTACGGGACGGGGCAAAGGGCCTACGAGCAGTACTTC. As protein: CASTYGTGQRAYEQYF. The whole variable domain, filled in from reference TRBV5-4 and TRBJ2-7, reads ETGVTQSPTHLIKTRGQQVTLRCSSQSGHNTVSWYQQALGQGPQFIFQYYREEENGRGNFPPRFSGLQFPNYSSELNVNALELDDSALYLCASTYGTGQRAYEQYFGPGTRLTVT.

This clone has a handful of counts. The CDR3 is CASSGRREGITDTQYF. DNA of the CDR3: TGTGCCAGCAGCGGACGACGGGAGGGCATCACAGATACGCAGTATTTT. V usage is TRBV7-9 and J usage is TRBJ2-3, with TRBD2 matching over 8 bases. Germline assignment: CDR1 SEHNR and CDR2 FQNEAQ (reference sequence). The CDR3 runs 16 residues. Trimming cost V 5 bases and J 2 bases; bases outside gene matches: 9. The full variable domain, rest sourced from reference TRBV7-9 and TRBJ2-3, is DTGVSQNPRHKITKRGQNVTFRCDPISEHNRLYWYRQTLGQGPEFLTYFQNEAQLEKSRLLSDRFSAERPKGSFSTLEIQRTEQGDSAMYLCASSGRREGITDTQYFGPGTRLTVL.

The CDR3 DNA reads as TGTGCCAGCAGCCTGTTACCGACAGGGAGCGCCTACGAGCAGTACTTC. It translates to CASSLLPTGSAYEQYF. The chain links TRBV7-2 to TRBJ2-7; 7 positions match TRBD1. CDR1 and CDR2 from the germline V gene are SGHTA and FQGNSA. The CDR3 has 16 residues. The trim removed 5 bases at V and 2 bases at J, leaving 12 bases unmatched.

Only a few counts were recorded for this clone. The chain employs TRBV7-6 and TRBJ2-5, with TRBD1 identical over 12 bases. The CDR3 totals 16 residues. Losses at the gene ends were 5 bases for V and 5 bases for J; bases not matched to a gene: 9. In germline, CDR1 is SGHVS, CDR2 FNYEAQ. CDR3 sequence: CASSTVGTGGWETQYF. CDR3 nucleotides: TGTGCCAGCAGCACCGTTGGGACAGGGGGCTGGGAGACCCAGTACTTC.

This clone came up a few times. This chain uses TRBV9 with TRBJ2-3; D gene uncertain. Per germline, CDR1 SGDLS and CDR2 YYNGEE. The CDR3 contains 13 residues. V dropped 3 bases and J dropped 4 bases, with 9 bases sitting between them. The DNA for the CDR3 is TGTGCCAGCAGCGCCGCGAGTCCAGATACGCAGTATTTT. It specifies CASSAASPDTQYF.

This chain uses TRBV20-1 with TRBJ1-2, with D uncertain. CDR3 length: 11 amino acids. Per germline, CDR1 DFQATT and CDR2 SNEGSKA (reference sequence). CDR3 nucleotides: TGCAGCGAGGCTTCGGGGAGTGGCTACACCTTC. It yields the protein CSEASGSGYTF.

V is TRBV19 and J is TRBJ1-6; D is unclear. The CDR3 totals 14 residues. The V gene's germline CDR1 is LNHDA and CDR2 SQIVND (reference sequence). V was cut by 6 bases and J by 10 bases, with 16 bases left in between. CDR3 DNA: TGTGCCAGTAGAAGAGAACACAGTGGATCACCCCTCCACTTT. Translation gives CASRREHSGSPLHF. Full variable domain (outside the CDR3, taken from reference TRBV19 and TRBJ1-6): DGGITQSPKYLFRKEGQNVTLSCEQNLNHDAMYWYRQDPGQGLRLIYYSQIVNDFQKGDIAEGYSVSREKKESFPLTVTSAQKNPTAFYLCASRREHSGSPLHFGNGTRLTVT.

The genes are TRBV28 and TRBJ2-1, with TRBD2 matching over 12 bases. V shed 4 bases, J shed 10 bases, and the junction held 8 bases outside the gene matches. CDR1 and CDR2 (germline): MDHEN, SYDVKM. The CDR3 is 15 amino acids. CDR3 sequence reads: CASSSQLAGGLEQFF. CDR3 DNA sequence: TGTGCCAGCAGTTCACAACTAGCGGGGGGCCTAGAGCAGTTCTTC.

The chain links TRBV29-1 to TRBJ2-5, with TRBD2 matching 11 bases. The CDR3 consists of 14 residues. Germline V gene sequence: CDR1 SQVTM, CDR2 ANQGSEA. This CDR3 is CNAYLSGRGETQYF. For the CDR3, the DNA is TGCAACGCTTACCTTAGCGGGAGGGGGGAGACCCAGTACTTC. Filled out from reference TRBV29-1 and TRBJ2-5, the complete variable domain reads SAVISQKPSRDICQRGTSLTIQCQVDSQVTMMFWYRQQPGQSLTLIATANQGSEATYESGFVIDKFPISRPNLTFSTLTVSNMSPEDSSIYLCNAYLSGRGETQYFGPGTRLLVL.

This clone was counted only a few times. The V call is TRBV4-1, the J call TRBJ2-7, with D perhaps TRBD1 (5 bases). Per germline, CDR1 MGHRA and CDR2 YSYEKL. CDR3 size: 13 residues. Trimming cost V 3 bases and J 3 bases, with 9 bases left between them. CDR3 in amino acids: CASSHQGFYEQYF. CDR3 in DNA: TGCGCCAGCAGCCACCAGGGTTTCTACGAGCAGTACTTC.

Written as DNA, the CDR3 is TGTGCCAGCGAGACTAGCCTTGGGACCCAGTACTTC. It translates to CASETSLGTQYF. The genes are TRBV2 and TRBJ2-5, with TRBD2 matching 7 bases. This CDR3 is built from 12 residues. The V gene end was trimmed by 8 bases and the J gene end by 7 bases; junction bases not matched to a gene: 7. Germline V gives CDR1 SNHLY, CDR2 FYNNEI.

In this sample, this clone turned up a few times. The V call is TRBV2, the J call TRBJ2-5; possibly TRBD2 for D (6 bases). This CDR3 has 14 residues. The V end was cut by 1 base, the J end by 5 bases, with 11 bases between. CDR1 and CDR2 from the germline V gene are SNHLY and FYNNEI. The CDR3 region has the DNA TGTGCCAGCAGTGAAGTCTCGGGGAGGGAGACCCAGTACTTC. Translated, it gives CASSEVSGRETQYF.

By frequency in the sample, this clone is medium-sized. The chain couples TRBV7-2 to TRBJ2-5; D might be TRBD2 (7 bases). V was clipped by 3 bases and J by 5 bases, with 10 bases between them. The CDR3 loop spans 13 amino acids. The germline gives CDR1 SGHTA, CDR2 FQGNSA. The CDR3 DNA is TGTGCCAGCAGCTTGCGGGGGCGGGAGACCCAGTACTTC. This sequence encodes CASSLRGRETQYF.